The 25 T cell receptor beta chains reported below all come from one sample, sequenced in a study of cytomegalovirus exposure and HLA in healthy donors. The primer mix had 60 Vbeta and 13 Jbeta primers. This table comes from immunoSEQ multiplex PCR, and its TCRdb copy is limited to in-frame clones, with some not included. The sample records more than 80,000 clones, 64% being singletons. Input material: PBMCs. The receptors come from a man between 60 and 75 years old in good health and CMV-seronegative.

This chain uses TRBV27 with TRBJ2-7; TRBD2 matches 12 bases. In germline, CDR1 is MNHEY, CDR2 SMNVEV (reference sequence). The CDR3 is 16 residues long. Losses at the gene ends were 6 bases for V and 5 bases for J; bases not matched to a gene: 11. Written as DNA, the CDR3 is TGTGCCAGCAGCCGAATAACCGGGACTAGCGGGCACGAGCAGTACTTC. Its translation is CASSRITGTSGHEQYF.

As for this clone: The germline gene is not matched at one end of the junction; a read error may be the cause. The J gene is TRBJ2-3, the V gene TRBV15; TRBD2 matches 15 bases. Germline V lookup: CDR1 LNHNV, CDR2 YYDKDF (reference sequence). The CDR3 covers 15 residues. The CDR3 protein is CATSREIGTSGGLDF. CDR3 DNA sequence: TGTGCCACCAGCAGAGAAATCGGGACTAGCGGGGGGCTAGATTTT. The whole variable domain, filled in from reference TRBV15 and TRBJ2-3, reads DAMVIQNPRYQVTQFGKPVTLSCSQTLNHNVMYWYQQKSSQAPKLLFHYYDKDFNNEADTPDNFQSRRPNTSFCFLDIRSPGLGDTAMYLCATSREIGTSGGLDFGPGTRLTVL.

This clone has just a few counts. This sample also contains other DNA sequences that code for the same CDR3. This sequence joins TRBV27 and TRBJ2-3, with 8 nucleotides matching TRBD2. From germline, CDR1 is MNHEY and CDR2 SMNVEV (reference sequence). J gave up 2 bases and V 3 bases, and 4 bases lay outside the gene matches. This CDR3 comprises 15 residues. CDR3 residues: CASSFLAGHTDTQYF. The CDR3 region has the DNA TGTGCCAGCAGTTTTTTAGCGGGGCACACAGATACGCAGTATTTT.

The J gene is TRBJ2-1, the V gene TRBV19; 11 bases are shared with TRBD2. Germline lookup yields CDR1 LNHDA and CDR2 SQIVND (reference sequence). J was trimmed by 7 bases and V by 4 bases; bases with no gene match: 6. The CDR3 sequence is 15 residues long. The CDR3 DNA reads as TGTGCCAGTAGTACTATAGCGGGAGGGACTAATGAGCAGTTCTTC. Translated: CASSTIAGGTNEQFF.

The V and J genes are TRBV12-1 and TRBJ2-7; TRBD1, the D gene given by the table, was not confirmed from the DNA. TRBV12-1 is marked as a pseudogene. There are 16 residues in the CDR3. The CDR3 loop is CASSFAGLYSSYEQYF. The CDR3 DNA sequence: TGTGCCAGCAGCTTTGCGGGCCTTTATAGCTCCTACGAGCAGTACTTC.

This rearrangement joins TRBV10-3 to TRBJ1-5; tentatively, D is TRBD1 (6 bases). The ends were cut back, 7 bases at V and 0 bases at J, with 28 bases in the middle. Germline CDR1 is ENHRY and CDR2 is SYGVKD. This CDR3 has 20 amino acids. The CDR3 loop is CAITDRGGQGTAYSNQPQHF. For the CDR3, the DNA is TGTGCCATCACCGACCGGGGGGGGCAGGGGACTGCTTATAGCAATCAGCCCCAGCATTTT.

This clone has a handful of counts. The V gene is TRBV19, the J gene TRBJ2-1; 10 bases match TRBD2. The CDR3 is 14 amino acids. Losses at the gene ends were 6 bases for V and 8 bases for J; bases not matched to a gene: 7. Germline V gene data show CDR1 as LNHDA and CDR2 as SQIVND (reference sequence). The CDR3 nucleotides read TGTGCCAGTAGGGATAGCGGGAGGAGACATGAGCAGTTCTTC. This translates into CASRDSGRRHEQFF. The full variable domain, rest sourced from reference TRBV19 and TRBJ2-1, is DGGITQSPKYLFRKEGQNVTLSCEQNLNHDAMYWYRQDPGQGLRLIYYSQIVNDFQKGDIAEGYSVSREKKESFPLTVTSAQKNPTAFYLCASRDSGRRHEQFFGPGTRLTVL.

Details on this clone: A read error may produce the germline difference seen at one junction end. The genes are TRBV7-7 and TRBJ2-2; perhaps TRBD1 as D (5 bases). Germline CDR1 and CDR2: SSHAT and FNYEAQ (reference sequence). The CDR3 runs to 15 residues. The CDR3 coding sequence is TGTGCTAGCAGCACAGGAACGGCGAACACCGGGGAGCTGTTTTTT. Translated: CASSTGTANTGELFF.

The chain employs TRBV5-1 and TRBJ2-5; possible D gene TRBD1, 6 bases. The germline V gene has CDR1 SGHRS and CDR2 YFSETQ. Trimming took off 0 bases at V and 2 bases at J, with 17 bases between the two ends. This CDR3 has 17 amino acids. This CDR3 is CASSLAPGTPMQETQYF. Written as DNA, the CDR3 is TGCGCCAGCAGCTTGGCTCCCGGGACACCCATGCAAGAGACCCAGTACTTC. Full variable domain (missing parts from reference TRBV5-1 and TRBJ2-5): KAGVTQTPRYLIKTRGQQVTLSCSPISGHRSVSWYQQTPGQGLQFLFEYFSETQRNKGNFPGRFSGRQFSNSRSEMNVSTLELGDSALYLCASSLAPGTPMQETQYFGPGTRLLVL.

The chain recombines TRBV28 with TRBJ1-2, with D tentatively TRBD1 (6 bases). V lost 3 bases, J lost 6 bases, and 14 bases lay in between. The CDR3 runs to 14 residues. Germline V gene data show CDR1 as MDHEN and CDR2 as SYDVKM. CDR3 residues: CASSFYRTVNGYTF. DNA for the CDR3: TGTGCCAGCAGTTTTTACCGGACAGTCAATGGCTACACCTTC.

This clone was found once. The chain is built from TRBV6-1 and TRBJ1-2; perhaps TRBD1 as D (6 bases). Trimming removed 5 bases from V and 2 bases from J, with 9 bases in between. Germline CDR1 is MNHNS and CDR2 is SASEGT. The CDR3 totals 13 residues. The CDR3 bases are TGTGCCAGCAGTCGACAGGTGAACTATGGCTACACCTTC. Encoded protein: CASSRQVNYGYTF.

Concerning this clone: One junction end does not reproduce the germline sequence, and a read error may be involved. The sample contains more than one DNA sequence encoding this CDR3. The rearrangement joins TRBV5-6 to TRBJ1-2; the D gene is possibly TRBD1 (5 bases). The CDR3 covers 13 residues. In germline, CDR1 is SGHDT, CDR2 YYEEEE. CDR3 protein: CASSLADSGGYTF. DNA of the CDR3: TGCGCCAGCAGCTTGGCCGACAGTGGGGGCTACACCTTC.

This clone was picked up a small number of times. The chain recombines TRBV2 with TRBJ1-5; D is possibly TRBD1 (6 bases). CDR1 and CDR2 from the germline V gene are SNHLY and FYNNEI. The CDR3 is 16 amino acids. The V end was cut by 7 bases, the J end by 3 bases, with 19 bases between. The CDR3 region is CASTEWGGPDNQPQHF. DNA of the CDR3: TGTGCCAGCACCGAGTGGGGGGGGCCTGACAATCAGCCCCAGCATTTT.

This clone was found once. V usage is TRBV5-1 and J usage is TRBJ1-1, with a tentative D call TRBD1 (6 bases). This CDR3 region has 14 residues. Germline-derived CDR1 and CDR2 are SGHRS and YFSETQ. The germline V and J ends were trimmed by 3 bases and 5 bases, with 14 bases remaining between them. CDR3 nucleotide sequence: TGCGCCAGCAGCTACCTAAGAGGGGGAACTGAAGCTTTCTTT. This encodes CASSYLRGGTEAFF.

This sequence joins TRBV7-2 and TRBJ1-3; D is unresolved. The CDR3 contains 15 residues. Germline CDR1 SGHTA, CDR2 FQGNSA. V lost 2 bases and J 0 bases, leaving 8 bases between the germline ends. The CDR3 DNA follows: TGTGCCAGCAGCTTAAACGCCGGCTCTGGAAACACCATATATTTT. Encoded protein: CASSLNAGSGNTIYF.

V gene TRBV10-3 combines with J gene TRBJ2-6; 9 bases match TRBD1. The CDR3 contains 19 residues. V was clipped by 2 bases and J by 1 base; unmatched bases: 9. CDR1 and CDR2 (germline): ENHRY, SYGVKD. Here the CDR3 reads CAISERTGDPLSGANVLTF. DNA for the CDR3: TGTGCCATCAGTGAGAGGACAGGGGATCCCTTATCTGGGGCCAACGTCCTGACTTTC.

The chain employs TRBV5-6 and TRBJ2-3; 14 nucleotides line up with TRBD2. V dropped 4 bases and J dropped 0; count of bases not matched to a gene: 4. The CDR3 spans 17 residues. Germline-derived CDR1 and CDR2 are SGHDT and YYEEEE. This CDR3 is CASSKGLAGVSTDTQYF. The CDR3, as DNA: TGTGCCAGCAGCAAGGGACTAGCGGGAGTTAGCACAGATACGCAGTATTTT.

The CDR3 coding sequence is TGTGCCAGCAGTAGACTAGCCGTGACCCTCACAGATACGCAGTATTTT. This translates into CASSRLAVTLTDTQYF. The genes are TRBV2 and TRBJ2-3; 7 bases align to TRBD2. Germline V gene lookup returns CDR1 SNHLY and CDR2 FYNNEI. The CDR3 totals 16 residues. V was pared by 5 bases and J by 2 bases, with 10 bases of the junction left unmatched.

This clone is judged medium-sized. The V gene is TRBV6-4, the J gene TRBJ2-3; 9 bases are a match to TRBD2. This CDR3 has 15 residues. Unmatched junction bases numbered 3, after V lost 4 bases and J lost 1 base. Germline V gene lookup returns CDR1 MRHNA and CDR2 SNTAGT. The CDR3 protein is CASSGAGGGTDTQYF. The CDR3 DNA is TGTGCCAGCAGTGGAGCGGGAGGAGGCACAGATACGCAGTATTTT.

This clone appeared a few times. CDR3 nucleotides: TGTGCCAGCAGTGACCGGGACAGGGGACCAAACTATGGCTACACCTTC. Protein: CASSDRDRGPNYGYTF. The chain carries TRBV2 and TRBJ1-2; 10 bases are a match to TRBD1. The length of the CDR3 is 16 residues. V shed 3 bases, J shed 2 bases, and the junction held 6 bases outside the gene matches. From germline, CDR1 is SNHLY and CDR2 FYNNEI.

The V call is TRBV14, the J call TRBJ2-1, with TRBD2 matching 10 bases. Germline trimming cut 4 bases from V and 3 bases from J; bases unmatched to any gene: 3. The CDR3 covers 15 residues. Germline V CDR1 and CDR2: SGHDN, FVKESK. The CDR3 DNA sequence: TGTGCCAGCAGCCCAGGACTAGCGGACTACAATGAGCAGTTCTTC. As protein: CASSPGLADYNEQFF.

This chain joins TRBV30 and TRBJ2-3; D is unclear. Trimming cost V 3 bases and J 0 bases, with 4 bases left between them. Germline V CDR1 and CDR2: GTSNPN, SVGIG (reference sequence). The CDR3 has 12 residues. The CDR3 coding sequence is TGTGCCTGGAGCTTTAGCACAGATACGCAGTATTTT. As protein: CAWSFSTDTQYF.

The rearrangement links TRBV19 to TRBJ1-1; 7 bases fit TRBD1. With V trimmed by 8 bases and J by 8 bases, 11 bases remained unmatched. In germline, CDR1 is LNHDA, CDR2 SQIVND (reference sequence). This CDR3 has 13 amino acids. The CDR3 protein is CASETGRSSEAFF. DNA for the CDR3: TGTGCCAGTGAGACAGGGAGATCATCCGAAGCTTTCTTT.

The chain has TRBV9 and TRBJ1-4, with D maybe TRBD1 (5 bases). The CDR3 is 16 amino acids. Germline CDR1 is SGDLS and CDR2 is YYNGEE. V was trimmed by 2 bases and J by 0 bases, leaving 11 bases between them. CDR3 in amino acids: CASSVTALPTNEKLFF. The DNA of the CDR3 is TGTGCCAGCAGCGTGACAGCCCTTCCAACTAATGAAAAACTGTTTTTT.

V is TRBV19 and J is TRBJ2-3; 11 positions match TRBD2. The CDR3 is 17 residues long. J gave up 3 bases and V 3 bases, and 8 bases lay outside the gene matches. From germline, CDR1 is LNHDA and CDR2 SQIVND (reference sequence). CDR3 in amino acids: CASSIGPSGRFTDTQYF. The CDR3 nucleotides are TGTGCCAGTAGTATCGGCCCTAGCGGGAGGTTTACAGATACGCAGTATTTT.